The entry below gives a single T cell receptor beta chain sequence along with its context. V was clipped by 0 bases and J by 2 bases, with 2 bases between them. Germline V gene data show CDR1 as SGHNT and CDR2 as YENEEA. The CDR3 runs to 13 residues. This table comes from immunoSEQ multiplex PCR, and its TCRdb copy is limited to in-frame clones, with some not included. Here the sample spans 100,000 to 150,000 clones, 79% being singletons. The sample comes from a study of blood T cell repertoires in COVID-19. Study as a whole: PBMCs, B-cell-depleted T cells, or T cells provided the cDNA or gDNA that made up the material.

The sample consisted of peripheral blood. The rearrangement uses TRBV11-3 and TRBJ1-5, with D uncertain. This clonotype originated in a middle-aged man with active or convalescent COVID-19. The CDR3 reads CASSLDGNQPQHF. CDR3 nucleotide sequence: TGTGCCAGCAGCTTAGACGGCAATCAGCCCCAGCATTTT.